A selection of T cell receptor beta chains follows, all from one sample in a study of hypomethylating agent response in myelodysplastic syndrome. Profiled with immunoSEQ multiplex PCR; TCRdb holds only in-frame clones, not every one. The sample contains fewer than 3,000 clones, 82% of which appear only once. Material: bone marrow, obtained before or after starting hypomethylating agent treatment for myelodysplastic syndrome (not recorded which). All receptors derive from a human donor with myelodysplastic syndrome. Each CDR3 is given with its conserved first and last residue. A D gene is named only where the DNA matches it firmly. Some rows have no size entry. The others give once, few or many, or a class for an expanded clone.

d_gene: TRBD2; v_gene: TRBV7-3; abundance: .; j_gene: TRBJ2-3; CDR3aa: CASSDPLAGGRDTQYF; CDR3nt: TGTGCCAGCAGCGATCCACTAGCGGGGGGGCGGGATACGCAGTATTTT
d_gene: TRBD2; v_gene: TRBV27; abundance: .; j_gene: TRBJ2-7; CDR3aa: CASSLNAGGYEQYF; CDR3nt: TGTGCCAGCAGTTTAAATGCGGGAGGGTATGAGCAGTACTTC
d_gene: TRBD1; v_gene: TRBV19; abundance: .; j_gene: TRBJ2-3; CDR3aa: CASSMNRGSTDTQYF; CDR3nt: TGTGCCAGTAGTATGAACAGGGGTAGCACAGATACGCAGTATTTT
d_gene: .; v_gene: TRBV9; abundance: few; j_gene: TRBJ1-1; CDR3aa: CASSEDVDTEAFF; CDR3nt: TGTGCCAGCAGCGAGGACGTGGACACTGAAGCTTTCTTT
d_gene: TRBD1; v_gene: TRBV19; abundance: .; j_gene: TRBJ2-1; CDR3aa: CASSMTGVGNEQFF; CDR3nt: TGTGCCAGTAGTATGACAGGGGTAGGGAATGAGCAGTTCTTC
d_gene: TRBD2; v_gene: TRBV7-9; abundance: .; j_gene: TRBJ2-1; CDR3aa: CASTLRPSGGKGNEQFF; CDR3nt: TGTGCCAGCACCTTAAGGCCTAGCGGGGGGAAGGGGAATGAGCAGTTCTTC
d_gene: .; v_gene: TRBV5-6; abundance: medium-sized; j_gene: TRBJ2-4; CDR3aa: CASSLEDIQYF; CDR3nt: TGTGCCAGCAGCTTGGAGGACATTCAGTACTTC
d_gene: .; v_gene: TRBV7-9; abundance: .; j_gene: TRBJ1-6; CDR3aa: CASSLAGGGNSPLHF; CDR3nt: TGTGCCAGCAGCTTAGCTGGAGGGGGGAATTCACCCCTCCACTTT
d_gene: .; v_gene: TRBV5-1; abundance: .; j_gene: TRBJ1-1; CDR3aa: CASSLVHLAEGTEAFF; CDR3nt: TGCGCCAGCAGCTTGGTCCATCTGGCTGAGGGCACTGAAGCTTTCTTT
d_gene: .; v_gene: TRBV25-1; abundance: few; j_gene: TRBJ1-3; CDR3aa: CASSKKEQSTIYF; CDR3nt: TGTGCCAGCAGCAAAAAGGAGCAGTCCACCATATATTTT
d_gene: .; v_gene: TRBV11-3; abundance: .; j_gene: TRBJ2-1; CDR3aa: CASSLTSPQFF; CDR3nt: TGTGCCAGCAGCTTAACGAGTCCGCAGTTCTTC
d_gene: .; v_gene: TRBV6-6; abundance: .; j_gene: TRBJ1-5; CDR3aa: CASSQDWDQPQHF; CDR3nt: TGTGCCAGCAGCCAAGACTGGGATCAGCCCCAGCATTTT
d_gene: TRBD2; v_gene: TRBV27; abundance: .; j_gene: TRBJ2-7; CDR3aa: CASSPGLAQEQYF; CDR3nt: TGTGCCAGCAGTCCCGGACTAGCGCAGGAGCAGTACTTC
d_gene: TRBD1; v_gene: TRBV6-1; abundance: .; j_gene: TRBJ2-7; CDR3aa: CASRMDRESNYEQYF; CDR3nt: TGTGCCAGCAGGATGGACAGGGAATCGAACTACGAGCAGTACTTC
d_gene: .; v_gene: TRBV7-3; abundance: .; j_gene: TRBJ1-3; CDR3aa: CASSPQGSGNTIYF; CDR3nt: TGTGCCAGCAGCCCCCAGGGATCTGGAAACACCATATATTTT
d_gene: .; v_gene: TRBV18; abundance: .; j_gene: TRBJ2-7; CDR3aa: CASSPQTGTYEQYF; CDR3nt: TGTGCCAGCTCACCACAAACAGGGACCTACGAGCAGTACTTC
d_gene: .; v_gene: TRBV11-2; abundance: .; j_gene: TRBJ1-2; CDR3aa: CASSLDGYGYTF; CDR3nt: TGTGCCAGCAGCTTAGACGGCTATGGCTACACCTTC
d_gene: .; v_gene: TRBV29-1; abundance: .; j_gene: TRBJ2-2; CDR3aa: CSVDFQGTGELFF; CDR3nt: TGCAGCGTTGATTTCCAGGGCACCGGGGAGCTGTTTTTT
d_gene: .; v_gene: TRBV6-5; abundance: .; j_gene: TRBJ1-5; CDR3aa: CASTLPANSNQPQHF; CDR3nt: TGTGCCAGCACTCTCCCGGCGAATAGCAATCAGCCCCAGCATTTT
d_gene: .; v_gene: TRBV18; abundance: .; j_gene: TRBJ1-2; CDR3aa: CASSPGNSEGKSGYTF; CDR3nt: TGTGCCAGCTCACCCGGGAACTCGGAAGGGAAGAGTGGCTACACCTTC
d_gene: TRBD1; v_gene: TRBV7-3; abundance: .; j_gene: TRBJ2-2; CDR3aa: CASSPFATGAYDTGELFF; CDR3nt: TGTGCCAGCAGCCCGTTTGCCACAGGGGCGTACGACACCGGGGAGCTGTTTTTT
d_gene: .; v_gene: TRBV10-2; abundance: hyperexpanded; j_gene: TRBJ1-2; CDR3aa: CASSGTWGIDGYTF; CDR3nt: TGCGCCAGCAGTGGGACCTGGGGCATCGATGGCTACACCTTC
d_gene: .; v_gene: TRBV11-3; abundance: few; j_gene: TRBJ2-7; CDR3aa: CASSLGGGSTGPEQYF; CDR3nt: TGTGCCAGCAGCCTAGGGGGGGGCTCGACAGGGCCCGAGCAGTACTTC
d_gene: .; v_gene: TRBV10-3; abundance: once; j_gene: TRBJ1-1; CDR3aa: CAISDQGWENTEAFF; CDR3nt: TGTGCCATCAGTGATCAGGGGTGGGAGAACACTGAAGCTTTCTTT
d_gene: .; v_gene: TRBV5-1; abundance: .; j_gene: TRBJ2-5; CDR3aa: CASSGGGPQETQYF; CDR3nt: TGCGCCAGCAGCGGAGGGGGGCCCCAAGAGACCCAGTACTTC
d_gene: .; v_gene: TRBV14; abundance: .; j_gene: TRBJ1-1; CDR3aa: CASSRFSGWENTEAFF; CDR3nt: TGTGCCAGCAGCCGATTCTCGGGTTGGGAGAACACTGAAGCTTTCTTT
d_gene: TRBD1; v_gene: TRBV6-5; abundance: .; j_gene: TRBJ1-5; CDR3aa: CASSSRDRGGNQPQHF; CDR3nt: TGTGCCAGCAGTTCCCGGGACAGGGGGGGCAATCAGCCCCAGCATTTT
d_gene: .; v_gene: TRBV5-8; abundance: few; j_gene: TRBJ1-2; CDR3aa: CASRGQNYGYTF; CDR3nt: TGTGCCAGCAGAGGCCAGAACTATGGCTACACCTTC
d_gene: .; v_gene: TRBV5-5; abundance: .; j_gene: TRBJ2-1; CDR3aa: CASSPARVGGYNEQFF; CDR3nt: TGTGCCAGCAGTCCAGCGCGGGTCGGGGGCTACAATGAGCAGTTCTTC
d_gene: TRBD1; v_gene: TRBV5-1; abundance: .; j_gene: TRBJ2-2; CDR3aa: CASSLVGQGLTGELFF; CDR3nt: TGCGCCAGCAGCTTGGTGGGACAGGGCCTTACCGGGGAGCTGTTTTTT
d_gene: .; v_gene: TRBV5-1; abundance: .; j_gene: TRBJ1-2; CDR3aa: CASSFSLLGTEARNYGYTF; CDR3nt: TGCGCCAGCAGCTTTTCTCTGTTAGGGACGGAGGCCAGAAACTATGGCTACACCTTC
d_gene: .; v_gene: TRBV27; abundance: .; j_gene: TRBJ2-1; CDR3aa: CASSSPSTYRNEQFF; CDR3nt: TGTGCCAGCAGTTCCCCCTCGACATACCGTAATGAGCAGTTCTTC
d_gene: TRBD2; v_gene: TRBV7-9; abundance: .; j_gene: TRBJ2-1; CDR3aa: CASSRTGTTGEQFF; CDR3nt: TGTGCCAGCAGCCGCACCGGGACTACCGGTGAGCAGTTCTTC
d_gene: TRBD1; v_gene: TRBV18; abundance: .; j_gene: TRBJ1-1; CDR3aa: CASSDRGETEAFF; CDR3nt: TGTGCCAGCTCAGACAGGGGGGAAACTGAAGCTTTCTTT
d_gene: .; v_gene: TRBV19; abundance: .; j_gene: TRBJ1-5; CDR3aa: CASSKTGLGQPQHF; CDR3nt: TGTGCCAGTAGTAAAACAGGCCTAGGGCAGCCCCAGCATTTT
d_gene: .; v_gene: TRBV28; abundance: .; j_gene: TRBJ2-1; CDR3aa: CAIGTGYNNEQFF; CDR3nt: TGTGCCATAGGTACCGGGTACAACAATGAGCAGTTCTTC
d_gene: TRBD1; v_gene: TRBV25-1; abundance: .; j_gene: TRBJ1-2; CDR3aa: CASSAWTGLQGYTF; CDR3nt: TGTGCCAGCAGCGCCTGGACAGGCCTCCAGGGCTACACCTTC
d_gene: .; v_gene: TRBV7-3; abundance: .; j_gene: TRBJ2-3; CDR3aa: CASSPTPWTNTDTQYF; CDR3nt: TGTGCCAGCAGTCCGACCCCTTGGACCAACACAGATACGCAGTATTTT
d_gene: .; v_gene: TRBV5-1; abundance: .; j_gene: TRBJ2-3; CDR3aa: CASSLEVVTDTQYF; CDR3nt: TGCGCCAGCAGCTTGGAGGTGGTGACAGATACGCAGTATTTT
d_gene: .; v_gene: TRBV11-2; abundance: few; j_gene: TRBJ2-5; CDR3aa: CASLNPGAGAGETQYF; CDR3nt: TGTGCCAGCCTTAATCCTGGCGCGGGGGCGGGAGAGACCCAGTACTTC
d_gene: .; v_gene: TRBV15; abundance: .; j_gene: TRBJ2-7; CDR3aa: CATSMGRGGSYYEQYF; CDR3nt: TGTGCCACCAGCATGGGCCGCGGGGGCTCATACTACGAGCAGTACTTC
d_gene: TRBD1; v_gene: TRBV9; abundance: .; j_gene: TRBJ1-4; CDR3aa: CASSASGGQGRDEKLFF; CDR3nt: TGTGCCAGCAGCGCGTCAGGGGGACAGGGGCGAGATGAAAAACTGTTTTTT
d_gene: TRBD2; v_gene: TRBV9; abundance: .; j_gene: TRBJ2-3; CDR3aa: CASSVSGLAGAGTDTQYF; CDR3nt: TGTGCCAGCAGCGTTTCGGGACTAGCGGGAGCTGGCACAGATACGCAGTATTTT
d_gene: .; v_gene: TRBV15; abundance: .; j_gene: TRBJ2-7; CDR3aa: CATSRDPQTYEQYF; CDR3nt: TGTGCCACCAGCAGAGATCCTCAGACCTACGAGCAGTACTTC
d_gene: .; v_gene: TRBV13; abundance: .; j_gene: TRBJ1-2; CDR3aa: CASSLRPNYGYTF; CDR3nt: TGTGCCAGCAGCTTACGACCTAACTATGGCTACACCTTC
d_gene: .; v_gene: TRBV14; abundance: few; j_gene: TRBJ1-6; CDR3aa: CASSQLRFSPLHF; CDR3nt: TGTGCCAGCAGCCAACTCCGGTTTTCACCCCTCCACTTT
d_gene: .; v_gene: TRBV2; abundance: .; j_gene: TRBJ1-2; CDR3aa: CASAVRRGETNYGYTF; CDR3nt: TGTGCCAGCGCTGTTAGGCGGGGGGAAACTAACTATGGCTACACCTTC
d_gene: .; v_gene: TRBV5-1; abundance: .; j_gene: TRBJ2-2; CDR3aa: CASSLAGPALRNTGELFF; CDR3nt: TGCGCCAGCAGCTTGGCGGGGCCAGCCCTTAGGAACACCGGGGAGCTGTTTTTT
d_gene: TRBD2; v_gene: TRBV7-6; abundance: .; j_gene: TRBJ2-2; CDR3aa: CASSYSGSGTGELFF; CDR3nt: TGTGCCAGCAGCTATAGCGGGAGTGGGACCGGGGAGCTGTTTTTT
d_gene: TRBD1; v_gene: TRBV27; abundance: .; j_gene: TRBJ2-7; CDR3aa: CASSFKGQGGYEQYF; CDR3nt: TGTGCCAGCAGTTTTAAGGGACAGGGGGGCTACGAGCAGTACTTC
d_gene: .; v_gene: TRBV5-1; abundance: .; j_gene: TRBJ1-5; CDR3aa: CASSFGPDSRNQPQHF; CDR3nt: TGCGCCAGCAGCTTTGGTCCCGACAGCCGCAATCAGCCCCAGCATTTT
d_gene: TRBD2; v_gene: TRBV19; abundance: .; j_gene: TRBJ2-7; CDR3aa: CASSQASGSYEQYF; CDR3nt: TGTGCCAGTAGTCAGGCTAGCGGGAGCTACGAGCAGTACTTC
d_gene: TRBD2; v_gene: TRBV11-2; abundance: .; j_gene: TRBJ2-1; CDR3aa: CASSHLLAGSYNEQFF; CDR3nt: TGTGCCAGCAGTCATCTTCTAGCGGGCAGCTACAATGAGCAGTTCTTC
d_gene: TRBD1; v_gene: TRBV19; abundance: .; j_gene: TRBJ1-2; CDR3aa: CASHRDRGVGGYTF; CDR3nt: TGTGCCAGCCACCGGGACAGGGGAGTAGGTGGCTACACCTTC